A single sample gave rise to the 15 T cell receptor beta chains below, sequenced in a study of cytotoxic CD8 clonotypes in ibrutinib-treated CLL (dated by TCRdb to the early 2020s). The sample's time point label is to be understood as: about eleven months on ibrutinib. Libraries came from the immunoSEQ multiplex PCR assay. Sourced from immuneACCESS, this table was stored by TCRdb with only in-frame sequences that have V and J called. A share of the clones is absent; for the studies checked, an unresolved V gene accounts for under half, and the remainder has no known explanation. The sample table shows approximately 190,000 clones, and 60% to 80% are seen once. Roughly 5.9% of the sample belongs to the ten largest clones. The specimen was PBMCs, collected after 12 months of ibrutinib treatment. The origin of the receptors is a human donor with chronic lymphocytic leukemia.

CDR3 sequence: CASSYRGGELTEAFF. As DNA, the CDR3 is TGCGCCAGCAGCTACCGAGGGGGCGAGTTGACTGAAGCTTTCTTT. The rearrangement links TRBV4-1 to TRBJ1-1; 7 positions match TRBD1. Germline CDR1 MGHRA, CDR2 YSYEKL. Trimming removed 5 bases from V and 5 bases from J; junction bases left unmatched: 11. The CDR3 is made up of 15 amino acids.

The rearrangement joins TRBV4-1 to TRBJ2-3, with D uncertain. V was cut by 8 bases and J by 6 bases, with 18 bases left in between. The CDR3 consists of 14 residues. Per the germline V gene, CDR1 is MGHRA and CDR2 is YSYEKL. The CDR3 loop is CASSRAASVDTQYF. CDR3 bases: TGCGCCAGCTCTCGGGCGGCATCTGTCGATACGCAGTATTTT.

The V gene is TRBV6-6, the J gene TRBJ2-3; 9 bases align to TRBD2. CDR1 and CDR2 (germline): MNHNY, SVGAGI (reference sequence). CDR3 length: 14 amino acids. V dropped 2 bases and J dropped 6; count of bases not matched to a gene: 3. The CDR3 loop reads CASSYGSGGDTQYF. CDR3 bases: TGTGCCAGCAGTTACGGTAGCGGGGGCGATACGCAGTATTTT.

Only a few counts were recorded for this clone. In DNA form, the CDR3 reads TGTGCCAGCAGCTTAACACTCACGGGACAGGGGTCCACTGAAGCTTTCTTT. It is translated as CASSLTLTGQGSTEAFF. V gene TRBV7-3 combines with J gene TRBJ1-1, with 10 bases fitting TRBD1. The CDR3 covers 17 residues. Germline V gene sequence: CDR1 SGHTA, CDR2 FQGTGA. After removal of 0 bases from V and 4 bases from J, the junction contained 8 bases not matched to a gene.

The J gene is TRBJ1-2, the V gene TRBV2, with 10 positions matching TRBD1. The CDR3 has 15 residues. Germline lookup yields CDR1 SNHLY and CDR2 FYNNEI. V was clipped by 5 bases and J by 4 bases; unmatched bases: 7. The CDR3 bases are TGTGCCAGCAGTTCGACCGGGACAGGGGTCTATGGCTACACCTTC. Its translation: CASSSTGTGVYGYTF.

On this clone itself: Other DNA sequences in the sample encode the same CDR3. V and J are TRBV6-5 and TRBJ1-2; D call uncertain. V lost 0 bases and J lost 6, with 8 bases in between. The CDR3 extends over 13 amino acids. Germline V CDR1 and CDR2: MNHEY, SVGAGI. In nucleotides, the CDR3 is TGTGCCAGCAGTTACTCGGGCGGTGATGGCTACACCTTC. As protein: CASSYSGGDGYTF.

V is TRBV6-5 and J is TRBJ2-7; D is uncertain. This CDR3 is 15 amino acids long. The V and J ends lost 0 bases and 2 bases respectively, with 11 bases between them. Germline lookup yields CDR1 MNHEY and CDR2 SVGAGI. The DNA for the CDR3 is TGTGCCAGCAGTTACTCCCGGACGGATACCTACGAGCAGTACTTC. Translation: CASSYSRTDTYEQYF.

This clone has only one observation. The rearrangement joins TRBV7-2 to TRBJ2-3; 7 bases align to TRBD1. Unmatched junction bases numbered 5, after V lost 2 bases and J lost 3 bases. The CDR3 loop spans 15 amino acids. Germline values: CDR1 SGHTA, CDR2 FQGNSA. Written as DNA, the CDR3 is TGTGCCAGCAGCTTATACAGGGGCGCAACAGATACGCAGTATTTT. It yields the protein CASSLYRGATDTQYF.

Regarding this clone: A much larger clone lies a single base off, so this may be a read error. The V call is TRBV15, the J call TRBJ1-1; no firm D call. Trimming cost V 0 bases and J 1 base, with 6 bases left between them. CDR3 length: 14 amino acids. From germline, CDR1 is LNHNV and CDR2 YYDKDF (reference sequence). The CDR3 nucleotides are TGTGCCACCAGCAGAGATTGGGGGAACACTGAAGCTTTCTTT. Its translation: CATSRDWGNTEAFF.

The chain employs TRBV30 and TRBJ1-2; no clear D gene. This CDR3 comprises 12 residues. CDR1 and CDR2 from the germline V gene are GTSNPN and SVGIG (reference sequence). V was clipped by 3 bases and J by 2 bases, with 7 bases between them. CDR3 protein: CAWRGNNYGYTF. The CDR3 nucleotides read TGTGCCTGGAGAGGGAACAACTATGGCTACACCTTC.

The V call is TRBV27, the J call TRBJ1-1; no reliable D call. The CDR3 covers 14 residues. Trimming shortened V by 8 bases and J by 1 base, and 14 bases separated the two germline ends. Looked up from germline, CDR1 is MNHEY and CDR2 is SMNVEV (reference sequence). Here the CDR3 reads CASGWLAGNTEAFF. The DNA of the CDR3 is TGTGCCAGCGGGTGGTTAGCGGGGAACACTGAAGCTTTCTTT.

This chain joins TRBV18 and TRBJ2-3, with 9 bases aligning to TRBD2. The CDR3 is made up of 15 amino acids. Losses at the gene ends were 3 bases for V and 2 bases for J; bases not matched to a gene: 3. The germline V gene encodes CDR1 KGHSH and CDR2 LQKENI. DNA of the CDR3: TGTGCCAGCTCACCTCTAGCGGGGATCACAGATACGCAGTATTTT. Its translation: CASSPLAGITDTQYF.

In its sample, this clone was seen a few times. The V and J genes are TRBV9 and TRBJ1-4, with a tentative D call TRBD1 (6 bases). V dropped 2 bases and J dropped 5 bases, with 13 bases sitting between them. The CDR3 runs to 15 residues. Germline assignment: CDR1 SGDLS and CDR2 YYNGEE. In nucleotides, the CDR3 is TGTGCCAGCAGCGTGGGGGCGGACAGAAATGAAAAACTGTTTTTT. Its translation is CASSVGADRNEKLFF.

The V gene is TRBV5-1, the J gene TRBJ2-7, with 7 nucleotides matching TRBD1. The germline CDR1 and CDR2 sequences are SGHRS and YFSETQ. The ends lost 3 bases at V and 3 bases at J; junction bases unmatched: 6. This CDR3 has 14 residues. The CDR3 protein is CASSSTGVGYEQYF. CDR3 nucleotide sequence: TGCGCCAGCAGCTCAACAGGGGTGGGCTACGAGCAGTACTTC.

The rearrangement links TRBV4-1 to TRBJ1-6; D remains ambiguous. Trimming removed 1 base from V and 7 bases from J, with 5 bases in between. The CDR3 runs to 13 residues. Germline CDR1 is MGHRA and CDR2 is YSYEKL. CDR3 amino acids: CASSQVLNSPLHF. The CDR3, as DNA: TGCGCCAGCAGCCAAGTTCTAAATTCACCCCTCCACTTT.